This section outlines one TCR beta chain sequence together with its context. Its matching antigen is unknown. This specimen comes from a study of T cell responses to AZD1222 COVID-19 vaccine. The assay was immunoSEQ multiplex PCR, and TCRdb's table has in-frame clones only and misses some. The repertoire consists of approximately 92,000 clones, with 91% occurring once and the leading ten covering 7.5%. Whole-study results and caveats: Repertoires in all cases were sampled only once the peak T cell response had passed. Only five or six AZD1222 recipients were seropositive at baseline.

Trimming at V came to 2 bases and at J to 8 bases, leaving 7 bases not matched to a gene. The CDR3 runs 15 residues. Germline assignment: CDR1 SGHKS and CDR2 YYEKEE (reference sequence). The clonotype was recovered from an adult in good health. The chain employs TRBV5-5 and TRBJ1-4; 9 bases line up with TRBD1. The sequences come from peripheral blood, collected on day 0 of AZD1222 vaccination. The CDR3: CASSFRDRVYEKLFF. CDR3 DNA sequence: TGTGCCAGCAGCTTCCGGGACAGGGTATACGAAAAACTGTTTTTT.